These 30 T cell receptor beta chains were sequenced from one sample in a study of early T cells in non-severe SARS-CoV-2 infection (dated by TCRdb to the early 2020s). Library generation was performed with 5' RACE. TCRdb shows the sequencer as NextSeq 500. The public sequencing data were trimmed at Q25 with fastp and processed into clonotypes with MiXCR by TCRdb, which kept only in-frame beta chains. Duplicate CDR3 protein sequences are folded into a single record with the most common DNA and genes. Recorded for this sample are approximately 50,000 distinct CDR3 sequences; approximately 9.4% of them occurred a single time. Of the sample, 15% falls within the top ten clones. Material for sequencing was whole blood. These receptors came from an adult who was a healthcare worker with PCR-confirmed SARS-CoV-2 infection or an uninfected control (not recorded which).

This clonotype was picked up many times. The chain couples TRBV12-3 or TRBV12-4 to TRBJ1-1; possibly TRBD1 for D (6 bases). The CDR3 has 14 amino acids. V dropped 6 bases and J dropped 7 bases, with 18 bases sitting between them. CDR3 in DNA: TGTGCCAGCAGGATCACAGGGCGACCCATTGAAGCTTTCTTT. Translated, it gives CASRITGRPIEAFF.

This clonotype turned up a few times. J is TRBJ2-7 and V is TRBV6-2 or TRBV6-3; the D is unclear. From germline, CDR1 is MNHEY and CDR2 SVGEGT. The CDR3 extends over 15 amino acids. Trimming took off 3 bases at V and 2 bases at J, with 14 bases between the two ends. The CDR3 DNA is TGTGCCAGCAGTTATGCAGAGGACGGTGCCTACGAGCAGTACTTC. This codes for CASSYAEDGAYEQYF.

This chain joins TRBV12-3 or TRBV12-4 and TRBJ1-5, with 8 bases lining up with TRBD1. Trimming cost V 3 bases and J 2 bases; bases outside gene matches: 3. The CDR3 covers 15 residues. The CDR3, as DNA: TGTGCCAGCAGTTTGAAGGGACAGGGCAATCAGCCCCAGCATTTT. Encoded protein: CASSLKGQGNQPQHF.

The genes are TRBV7-2 and TRBJ2-4, with unresolved D. Germline V gene lookup returns CDR1 SGHTA and CDR2 FQGNSA. Between the trimmed V and J ends, which lost 5 bases and 0 bases, there was a span of 8 bases. The CDR3 totals 14 residues. In DNA, the CDR3 is TGTGCCAGCAGCCTAGGAGTAGCCAAAAACATTCAGTACTTC. Encoded protein: CASSLGVAKNIQYF.

This clonotype occurred many times. The rearrangement joins TRBV20-1 to TRBJ1-1, with D possibly being TRBD1 (6 bases). The V and J ends lost 6 bases and 7 bases respectively, with 15 bases between them. The CDR3 consists of 12 residues. Per germline, CDR1 DFQATT and CDR2 SNEGSKA (reference sequence). DNA of the CDR3: TGCAGTGCACCGGACAGTTTGTTTGAAGCTTTCTTT. It codes for CSAPDSLFEAFF.

This clonotype appeared many times. The chain links TRBV7-9 to TRBJ1-1, with TRBD1 identical over 7 bases. The length of the CDR3 is 15 residues. CDR1 and CDR2 from the germline V gene are SEHNR and FQNEAQ (reference sequence). With 5 bases clipped from V and 10 bases from J, the junction kept 16 bases outside the gene matches. CDR3 nucleotide sequence: TGTGCCAGCAGCCTACGCGGGACAGAAAGCCGGGGAGCTTTCTTT. This encodes CASSLRGTESRGAFF. The full variable domain, rest sourced from reference TRBV7-9 and TRBJ1-1, is DTGVSQNPRHKITKRGQNVTFRCDPISEHNRLYWYRQTLGQGPEFLTYFQNEAQLEKSRLLSDRFSAERPKGSFSTLEIQRTEQGDSAMYLCASSLRGTESRGAFFGQGTRLTVV.

This clonotype occurred many times. V gene TRBV7-2 combines with J gene TRBJ2-1, with D perhaps TRBD1 or TRBD2 (5 bases each). With 5 bases removed from V and 9 bases from J, the gap between germline ends came to 17 bases. There are 14 residues in the CDR3. Germline lookup yields CDR1 SGHTA and CDR2 FQGNSA. The CDR3 loop is CASSHLSEGPEQFF. The CDR3 region has the DNA TGTGCCAGCAGCCACCTGTCTGAGGGACCTGAGCAGTTCTTC.

This clonotype has ten or more counts. The chain couples TRBV5-4 to TRBJ1-6, with 7 bases aligning to TRBD1. This CDR3 is built from 16 residues. Germline values: CDR1 SGHNT, CDR2 YYREEE (reference sequence). J was trimmed by 6 bases and V by 3 bases; bases with no gene match: 9. In DNA, the CDR3 is TGTGCCAGCAGCTCCGAGCCGGGACAGCTTAATTCACCCCTCCACTTT. It codes for CASSSEPGQLNSPLHF.

The table lists this clonotype with many counts. The V and J genes are TRBV6-2 or TRBV6-3 and TRBJ2-7; TRBD2 matches at 9 bases. CDR1 and CDR2 (germline): MNHEY, SVGEGT. The CDR3 contains 15 residues. V lost 0 bases to trimming and J lost 5 bases; unmatched junction nucleotides: 5. This chain's CDR3 is CASSYSVAGGNEQYF. CDR3 nucleotide sequence: TGTGCCAGCAGTTACTCCGTGGCGGGAGGGAACGAGCAGTACTTC.

The chain has TRBV29-1 and TRBJ1-1, with D uncertain. V lost 6 bases and J 1 base, leaving 9 bases between the germline ends. CDR3 size: 12 residues. CDR1 and CDR2 from the germline V gene are SQVTM and ANQGSEA. CDR3 sequence (DNA): TGCAGCGTAGACGACGGGAACACTGAAGCTTTCTTT. Translated: CSVDDGNTEAFF.

V usage is TRBV7-9 and J usage is TRBJ2-2; 7 bases fit TRBD2. The CDR3 contains 15 residues. Germline lookup yields CDR1 SEHNR and CDR2 FQNEAQ (reference sequence). Trimming cost V 5 bases and J 1 base; bases outside gene matches: 4. Written as DNA, the CDR3 is TGTGCCAGCAGCCCCGGGACTATGAACACCGGGGAGCTGTTTTTT. This codes for CASSPGTMNTGELFF.

This clonotype has a count of ten or more. V and J are TRBV6-6 and TRBJ2-3; the D gene could be TRBD1 or TRBD2 (5 bases each). Germline assignment: CDR1 MNHNY and CDR2 SVGAGI (reference sequence). Trimming left V 5 bases short and J 6 bases short, with 15 bases between. There are 14 residues in the CDR3. Written as DNA, the CDR3 is TGTGCCAGCAGTCACCGGGACGGAGGTGATACGCAGTATTTT. Encoded protein: CASSHRDGGDTQYF.

This clonotype was recorded a few times. DNA of the CDR3: TGTGCCAGCAGCGCCCGGACAGGGGATAATGAAAAACTGTTTTTT. This codes for CASSARTGDNEKLFF. The V and J genes are TRBV11-2 and TRBJ1-4; 9 nucleotides line up with TRBD1. From germline, CDR1 is SGHAT and CDR2 FQNNGV. J was trimmed by 4 bases and V by 5 bases; bases with no gene match: 5. This CDR3 spans 15 amino acids.

V is TRBV28 and J is TRBJ2-7; the match to TRBD2 covers 8 bases. Germline V gene sequence: CDR1 MDHEN, CDR2 SYDVKM. CDR3 length: 15 amino acids. V dropped 5 bases and J dropped 3; count of bases not matched to a gene: 9. CDR3 sequence (DNA): TGTGCCAGCAGTCCCCGTGGTAGCGGGGTCTACGAGCAGTACTTC. Its translation: CASSPRGSGVYEQYF. The whole variable domain, remainder taken from reference TRBV28 and TRBJ2-7, is DVKVTQSSRYLVKRTGEKVFLECVQDMDHENMFWYRQDPGLGLRLIYFSYDVKMKEKGDIPEGYSVSREKKERFSLILESASTNQTSMYLCASSPRGSGVYEQYFGPGTRLTVT.

The V and J genes are TRBV11-2 and TRBJ2-2, with D unclear. The CDR3 length is 14 residues. Trimming stripped 1 base from V and 4 bases from J, with 7 bases between. Looked up from germline, CDR1 is SGHAT and CDR2 is FQNNGV. CDR3 in amino acids: CASSLVLGTGELFF. The CDR3 nucleotides read TGTGCCAGCAGCTTAGTCTTGGGCACCGGGGAGCTGTTTTTT. Using reference TRBV11-2 and TRBJ2-2 for the parts outside the CDR3, the full variable domain is EAGVAQSPRYKIIEKRQSVAFWCNPISGHATLYWYQQILGQGPKLLIQFQNNGVVDDSQLPKDRFSAERLKGVDSTLKIQPAKLEDSAVYLCASSLVLGTGELFFGEGSRLTVL.

The rearrangement links TRBV29-1 to TRBJ1-1; TRBD1 is a possible D gene (5 bases). Germline V gene data show CDR1 as SQVTM and CDR2 as ANQGSEA. CDR3 size: 14 residues. V lost 2 bases and J lost 5, with 15 bases in between. CDR3 sequence: CSVESAAGGTEAFF. For the CDR3, the DNA is TGCAGCGTTGAAAGTGCAGCCGGGGGGACTGAAGCTTTCTTT.

Many counts were recorded for this clonotype. The genes are TRBV28 and TRBJ2-2; either TRBD1 or TRBD2 may supply D (5 bases each). This CDR3 is 15 amino acids long. The germline CDR1 and CDR2 sequences are MDHEN and SYDVKM. Between the trimmed V and J ends, which lost 2 bases and 6 bases, there was a span of 13 bases. The CDR3: CASSLRGARAGELFF. The CDR3 nucleotides are TGTGCCAGCAGTTTAAGGGGAGCGCGTGCCGGGGAGCTGTTTTTT.

This clonotype was seen a few times. The rearrangement links TRBV19 to TRBJ1-2, with D possibly matching TRBD1 (6 bases). The germline V gene encodes CDR1 LNHDA and CDR2 SQIVND (reference sequence). The CDR3 consists of 15 residues. V gave up 3 bases and J gave up 6 bases, with 17 bases separating them. This chain's CDR3 is CASSISLQGYDGYTF. The DNA of the CDR3 is TGTGCCAGTAGTATCAGTCTCCAGGGGTACGATGGCTACACCTTC.

This clonotype was seen repeatedly, ten times or more. This chain uses TRBV28 with TRBJ1-2; possible D gene TRBD1, 5 bases. The CDR3 has 15 residues. From germline, CDR1 is MDHEN and CDR2 SYDVKM. V lost 3 bases to trimming and J lost 4 bases, with 15 bases between them. CDR3 nucleotide sequence: TGTGCCAGCAGTTTTGGGGCCGCGGCTACCTATGGCTACACCTTC. Translating it yields CASSFGAAATYGYTF.

This clonotype has a handful of counts. The chain links TRBV2 to TRBJ2-5; 13 bases line up with TRBD2. Germline values: CDR1 SNHLY, CDR2 FYNNEI. The CDR3 contains 14 residues. V trimming: 6 bases; J trimming: 9 bases; junction bases outside the gene matches: 7. The CDR3 region has the DNA TGTGCCAGCAGCCATGGACTAGCGGGAGTGGCCCAGTACTTC. Translated: CASSHGLAGVAQYF.

The J gene is TRBJ1-2, the V gene TRBV12-3 or TRBV12-4; D is unresolved. Trimming pared 6 bases from V and 4 bases from J, leaving 12 bases between. The CDR3 has 13 amino acids. The CDR3 loop reads CASRQDGFYGYTF. The CDR3 DNA is TGTGCCAGCAGACAAGACGGCTTCTATGGCTACACCTTC.

This clonotype turned up a few times. The chain has TRBV5-4 and TRBJ2-5; maybe TRBD1 (5 bases). V was cut by 4 bases and J by 2 bases, with 18 bases left in between. This CDR3 has 16 amino acids. Germline CDR1 SGHNT, CDR2 YYREEE (reference sequence). CDR3 nucleotide sequence: TGTGCCAGCAGCACCCCAGCAGGGATTAAACAAGAGACCCAGTACTTC. Protein: CASSTPAGIKQETQYF.

This clonotype was picked up a small number of times. The chain joins TRBV20-1 to TRBJ2-7; 10 bases map to TRBD2. Unmatched junction bases numbered 0, after V lost 1 base and J lost 3 bases. Germline CDR1 DFQATT, CDR2 SNEGSKA (reference sequence). The CDR3 is 13 residues long. The CDR3 sequence is CSARGTSGYEQYF. The DNA for the CDR3 is TGCAGTGCTAGAGGGACTAGCGGCTACGAGCAGTACTTC.

This clonotype has a count of ten or more. Because the CDR3 is missing its conserved closing phenylalanine or tryptophan, this is likely a read error. The chain is built from TRBV9 and TRBJ1-1; D possibly corresponds to TRBD1 (6 bases). The ends were cut back, 4 bases at V and 0 bases at J, with 10 bases in the middle. The germline gives CDR1 SGDLS, CDR2 YYNGEE. The CDR3 contains 14 residues. In nucleotides, the CDR3 is TGTGCCAGCAGCCCGAGGGGGGTGAACACTGAAGCTTTCCTT. Residues: CASSPRGVNTEAFL.

The chain couples TRBV7-8 to TRBJ2-4, with D perhaps matching TRBD1 (5 bases). The CDR3 is 13 amino acids. Trimming took off 1 base at V and 8 bases at J, with 9 bases between the two ends. Germline CDR1 reads SGHVS; CDR2 reads FQNEAQ. CDR3 DNA sequence: TGTGCCAGCAGCTTAGTAGGGGCCGACATTCAGTACTTC. This encodes CASSLVGADIQYF.

Only a few counts were recorded for this clonotype. The chain has TRBV18 and TRBJ2-7; D could derive from TRBD1 or TRBD2 (8 bases each). Trimming left V 1 base short and J 2 bases short, with 15 bases between. Germline V gene data show CDR1 as KGHSH and CDR2 as LQKENI. CDR3 length equals 16 residues. For the CDR3, the DNA is TGTGCCAGCTCACCACTAGCGGGACAGGACACCTACGAGCAGTACTTC. Translated, it gives CASSPLAGQDTYEQYF.

This clonotype appeared many times. The CDR3 loop reads CASSLVYRGEAFF. CDR3 DNA sequence: TGTGCCAGCAGCTTAGTGTATCGGGGTGAAGCTTTCTTT. The chain combines TRBV7-2 with TRBJ1-1, with D unclear. V lost 1 base to trimming and J lost 7 bases, with 10 bases between them. This CDR3 is built from 13 residues. Germline V gene data show CDR1 as SGHTA and CDR2 as FQGNSA. Full variable domain (outside the CDR3, taken from reference TRBV7-2 and TRBJ1-1): GAGVSQSPSNKVTEKGKDVELRCDPISGHTALYWYRQSLGQGLEFLIYFQGNSAPDKSGLPSDRFSAERTGGSVSTLTIQRTQQEDSAVYLCASSLVYRGEAFFGQGTRLTVV.

This clonotype was seen more than once but under ten times. DNA for the CDR3: TGTGCCAGCAGTCAGCCGGGACATTCCCACTCCTACGAGCAGTACTTC. Protein sequence: CASSQPGHSHSYEQYF. The genes are TRBV28 and TRBJ2-7, with D perhaps matching TRBD1 (6 bases). Germline CDR1 is MDHEN and CDR2 is SYDVKM. Trimming took 5 bases from V and 0 from J, leaving 17 bases between them. The CDR3 covers 16 residues.

The table lists this clonotype with many counts. The rearrangement links TRBV7-9 to TRBJ2-3; TRBD1 aligns across 7 bases. The CDR3 runs to 14 residues. The junction had 2 bases not matched to a gene; V was cut back by 3 bases and J by 2 bases. CDR1 is SEHNR, CDR2 FQNEAQ, per germline (reference sequence). CDR3 amino acids: CASSLGQPTDTQYF. The CDR3 nucleotides are TGTGCCAGCAGCTTGGGACAGCCCACAGATACGCAGTATTTT.

This clonotype came up many times. The chain carries TRBV7-3 and TRBJ1-6; 7 bases are a match to TRBD1. Germline V CDR1 and CDR2: SGHTA, FQGTGA. V was clipped by 0 bases and J by 10 bases; unmatched bases: 6. The CDR3 sequence is 15 residues long. In DNA form, the CDR3 reads TGTGCCAGCAGCTTAACGGCAGGGGGTGAATCACCCCTCCACTTT. Its translation: CASSLTAGGESPLHF.